What follows are 16 T cell receptor beta chains derived from one specimen sequenced in a study of blood T cell repertoires in COVID-19. Clones were read by immunoSEQ multiplex PCR, and TCRdb kept only the in-frame ones, dropping some. This sample carries about 310,000 clones, around 90% of them seen once, and the ten largest clones take about 4.5%. Sample: PBMCs or T cells enriched from blood (not recorded which). The receptors were gathered from a woman younger than 30 with acute COVID-19.

The chain is built from TRBV28 and TRBJ2-7; D uncertain. The length of the CDR3 is 11 residues. The V and J ends lost 4 bases and 4 bases respectively, with 5 bases between them. From germline, CDR1 is MDHEN and CDR2 SYDVKM. The CDR3 sequence is CASSSRYEQYF. The CDR3 nucleotides read TGTGCCAGCAGTTCGCGATACGAGCAGTACTTC.

This sequence joins TRBV6-5 and TRBJ1-5, with D uncertain. CDR1 and CDR2 from the germline V gene are MNHEY and SVGAGI. The CDR3 extends over 15 amino acids. Trimming left V 0 bases short and J 0 bases short, with 6 bases between. The CDR3 region has the DNA TGTGCCAGCAGTTACTCGCAGTATAGCAATCAGCCCCAGCATTTT. It specifies CASSYSQYSNQPQHF.

This rearrangement joins TRBV19 to TRBJ2-7; 11 bases agree with TRBD2. V trimming: 6 bases; J trimming: 2 bases; junction bases outside the gene matches: 3. This CDR3 spans 14 amino acids. The germline V gene encodes CDR1 LNHDA and CDR2 SQIVND (reference sequence). CDR3 DNA sequence: TGTGCCAGTAGATTAGCGGGAGGGGCCTACGAGCAGTACTTC. This codes for CASRLAGGAYEQYF.

J is TRBJ1-3 and V is TRBV30; D is uncertain. The CDR3 is 14 amino acids. Germline V gene lookup returns CDR1 GTSNPN and CDR2 SVGIG (reference sequence). V lost 0 bases and J lost 2, with 8 bases in between. CDR3 sequence (DNA): TGTGCCTGGAGTGTTAACTTAGCTGGAAACACCATATATTTT. Encoded protein: CAWSVNLAGNTIYF. Full variable domain (outside the CDR3, taken from reference TRBV30 and TRBJ1-3): SQTIHQWPATLVQPVGSPLSLECTVEGTSNPNLYWYRQAAGRGLQLLFYSVGIGQISSEVPQNLSASRPQDRQFILSSKKLLLSDSGFYLCAWSVNLAGNTIYFGEGSWLTVV.

This sequence joins TRBV7-9 and TRBJ2-3, with D possibly matching TRBD2 (6 bases). The germline V and J ends were trimmed by 5 bases and 2 bases, with 14 bases remaining between them. This CDR3 has 15 residues. Germline V gene sequence: CDR1 SEHNR, CDR2 FQNEAQ (reference sequence). CDR3 in amino acids: CASSLRDWYTDTQYF. The DNA for the CDR3 is TGTGCCAGCAGCCTAAGGGACTGGTACACAGATACGCAGTATTTT.

This clone was seen a few times. The rearrangement uses TRBV5-4 and TRBJ1-4; D perhaps matches TRBD1 (6 bases). Trimming stripped 4 bases from V and 5 bases from J, with 9 bases between. Germline CDR1 is SGHNT and CDR2 is YYREEE (reference sequence). The CDR3 runs 13 residues. CDR3 in amino acids: CASSVDRNEKLFF. The CDR3 nucleotides are TGTGCCAGCAGCGTGGACAGAAATGAAAAACTGTTTTTT.

V gene TRBV2 combines with J gene TRBJ1-1; the match to TRBD1 covers 8 bases. Germline values: CDR1 SNHLY, CDR2 FYNNEI. V shed 6 bases, J shed 5 bases, and the junction held 8 bases outside the gene matches. The CDR3 runs to 14 residues. The CDR3 coding sequence is TGTGCCAGCAGAGTAAGGACAGGGATGACTGAAGCTTTCTTT. It is translated as CASRVRTGMTEAFF.

This chain uses TRBV5-6 with TRBJ2-7; 9 bases map to TRBD1. This CDR3 comprises 13 residues. Germline CDR1 and CDR2: SGHDT and YYEEEE. V gave up 3 bases and J gave up 5 bases; unmatched junction bases: 3. CDR3 loop: CASSYRDRDEQYF. The CDR3 bases are TGTGCCAGCAGCTACCGGGACAGGGACGAGCAGTACTTC.

The rearrangement links TRBV2 to TRBJ1-6, with TRBD1 identical over 9 bases. Trimming took 6 bases from V and 5 from J; bases not matched to a gene: 5. Germline CDR1 is SNHLY and CDR2 is FYNNEI. This CDR3 spans 15 amino acids. The CDR3 here is CASRDRGGHNSPLHF. CDR3 DNA sequence: TGTGCCAGCAGGGACAGGGGTGGCCATAATTCACCCCTCCACTTT.

This chain joins TRBV7-3 and TRBJ2-1, with 8 bases fitting TRBD2. The CDR3 spans 15 residues. From germline, CDR1 is SGHTA and CDR2 FQGTGA. V lost 2 bases and J lost 8; bases outside the gene matches: 8. The CDR3 reads CASSLGTGGWDEQFF. CDR3 nucleotides: TGTGCCAGCAGCTTAGGTACGGGAGGGTGGGATGAGCAGTTCTTC.

V usage is TRBV5-1 and J usage is TRBJ2-5; TRBD2 matches 10 bases. V dropped 0 bases and J dropped 3; count of bases not matched to a gene: 2. The CDR3 length is 15 residues. CDR1 is SGHRS, CDR2 YFSETQ, per germline. Here the CDR3 reads CASSLAGTSEETQYF. Written as DNA, the CDR3 is TGCGCCAGCAGCTTGGCCGGGACTAGCGAAGAGACCCAGTACTTC.

This sequence joins TRBV28 and TRBJ2-3; no clear D. Germline assignment: CDR1 MDHEN and CDR2 SYDVKM. The CDR3 length is 12 residues. V was pared by 7 bases and J by 6 bases, with 11 bases between. CDR3 amino acids: CASTPRRDTQYF. As DNA, the CDR3 is TGTGCCAGCACCCCTCGGCGGGATACGCAGTATTTT. Together with reference TRBV28 and TRBJ2-3, the CDR3 gives the full variable domain: DVKVTQSSRYLVKRTGEKVFLECVQDMDHENMFWYRQDPGLGLRLIYFSYDVKMKEKGDIPEGYSVSREKKERFSLILESASTNQTSMYLCASTPRRDTQYFGPGTRLTVL.

For the CDR3, the DNA is TGCGCCAGCAGCCCCGGGACAGGTGCCTACAATGAGCAGTTCTTC. Its protein is CASSPGTGAYNEQFF. The gene calls are TRBV5-1 and TRBJ2-1; 8 nucleotides line up with TRBD1. Unmatched junction bases numbered 5, after V lost 4 bases and J lost 2 bases. From germline, CDR1 is SGHRS and CDR2 YFSETQ. The CDR3 sequence is 15 residues long.

The rearrangement links TRBV28 to TRBJ1-1, with TRBD1 matching over 7 bases. The V gene end was trimmed by 6 bases and the J gene end by 8 bases; junction bases not matched to a gene: 12. Looked up from germline, CDR1 is MDHEN and CDR2 is SYDVKM. The CDR3 sequence is 14 residues long. The CDR3, as DNA: TGTGCCAGCAGCCAACCCCGGGACAGAATAGAAGCTTTCTTT. Translating gives CASSQPRDRIEAFF. The full variable domain, completed using reference TRBV28 and TRBJ1-1, is DVKVTQSSRYLVKRTGEKVFLECVQDMDHENMFWYRQDPGLGLRLIYFSYDVKMKEKGDIPEGYSVSREKKERFSLILESASTNQTSMYLCASSQPRDRIEAFFGQGTRLTVV.

This chain uses TRBV2 with TRBJ1-5; D not certain. CDR3 length equals 14 residues. V lost 5 bases to trimming and J lost 3 bases, with 11 bases between them. Germline CDR1 is SNHLY and CDR2 is FYNNEI. This CDR3 reads CASSLTDTNQPQHF. Here the CDR3 DNA reads TGTGCCAGCAGTTTAACAGATACCAATCAGCCCCAGCATTTT.

J is TRBJ1-3 and V is TRBV18; 7 bases fit TRBD1. CDR1 and CDR2 from the germline V gene are KGHSH and LQKENI. V shed 6 bases, J shed 0 bases, and the junction held 11 bases outside the gene matches. The CDR3 runs to 17 residues. Here the CDR3 reads CASSPTTGITSGNTIYF. CDR3 bases: TGTGCCAGCTCTCCAACGACAGGGATAACCTCTGGAAACACCATATATTTT.